These 31 T cell receptor beta chains were sequenced from one sample in a study of glioma-infiltrating T cells. Using RNA template, CDR3s of TCR alpha and beta were amplified with iRepertoire arm-PCR. MiXCR, applied by TCRdb to the multiplex PCR reads, yields one record per CDR3 protein. The sample holds roughly 350,000 distinct CDR3 sequences, less than 50% seen once. The material sequenced was glioma tissue, nonneoplastic brain tissue, or PBMCs (not recorded which). The receptor source for this set is a human donor with low-grade glioma or glioblastoma, undergoing nonglioma brain surgery, or in good health (not recorded which).

This clonotype appeared a single time. Possible read error: a much larger clone is one base away. V is TRBV20-1 and J is TRBJ2-7, with D perhaps given as TRBD1 or TRBD2 (5 bases each). V lost 5 bases to trimming and J lost 7 bases, with 27 bases between them. The CDR3 extends over 16 amino acids. CDR1 DFQATT and CDR2 SNEGSKA come from the germline V gene (reference sequence). The CDR3 DNA reads TGCAGTGCTCGGAGCCGGGACGCAGCCTCCTACAATGAGCAGTACTTC. It specifies CSARSRDAASYNEQYF.

This clonotype was seen only a few times. The chain couples TRBV27 to TRBJ2-7; 7 positions agree with TRBD2. The CDR3 loop spans 14 amino acids. Germline V CDR1 and CDR2: MNHEY, SMNVEV (reference sequence). The V and J ends lost 2 bases and 5 bases, in that order; junction bases with no gene match: 6. The DNA for the CDR3 is TGTGCCAGCAGTTTAGGGGCTAGCGGCCACGAGCAGTACTTC. Translating gives CASSLGASGHEQYF.

Concerning this clonotype: A read error is possible here, since a much larger clone lies one base away. J is TRBJ1-2 and V is TRBV6-4, with D unclear. The V and J ends lost 7 bases and 4 bases respectively, with 16 bases between them. CDR3 length: 14 residues. Germline V gene data show CDR1 as MRHNA and CDR2 as SNTAGT. CDR3 protein: CASIYSGFSYGYTF. CDR3 nucleotide sequence: TGTGCCAGCATTTACAGCGGGTTTAGCTATGGCTACACCTTC.

The CDR3 region is CASSFGSVGTQYF. CDR3 in DNA: TGTGCCAGCAGTTTTGGGTCAGTTGGGACCCAGTACTTC. The rearrangement links TRBV28 to TRBJ2-5; no clear D gene. This CDR3 has 13 residues. Between the trimmed V and J ends, which lost 3 bases and 7 bases, there was a span of 12 bases. In germline, CDR1 is MDHEN, CDR2 SYDVKM.

Of note for this clonotype: One base away lies a much larger clone, so this may be a sequencing read error. This chain uses TRBV28 with TRBJ1-2; D is undetermined. This CDR3 contains 15 residues. The germline V gene has CDR1 MDHEN and CDR2 SYDVKM. The V gene lost 2 bases and the J gene lost 4 bases, with 14 bases spanning the gap. CDR3 residues: CASSLPWGAPYGYTF. The CDR3 DNA sequence: TGTGCCAGCAGTTTACCGTGGGGTGCACCCTATGGCTACACCTTC.

V gene TRBV12-3 or TRBV12-4 combines with J gene TRBJ2-5; no clear D. The J call may be wrong; the DNA end is better matched by TRBJ2-7. The CDR3 is 12 residues long. The CDR3 region is CASRLGYDEQYF. The CDR3 region has the DNA TGTGCCAGCAGACTCGGGTACGACGAGCAGTACTTC.

The chain has TRBV3-1 and TRBJ1-3; D gene uncertain. Germline CDR1 LGHDT, CDR2 YNNKEL (reference sequence). Trimming left V 1 base short and J 2 bases short, with 9 bases between. There are 15 residues in the CDR3. The CDR3 nucleotides are TGTGCCAGCAGCCAAGGAAACGCGGCTGGAAACACCATATATTTT. Translated: CASSQGNAAGNTIYF.

The chain combines TRBV28 with TRBJ1-1, with TRBD1 as a possible D gene (6 bases). Germline V CDR1 and CDR2: MDHEN, SYDVKM. The CDR3 runs 16 residues. V shed 11 bases and J shed 1 base, with 23 bases lying between them. The CDR3 region has the DNA TGTGCCCTTAAACCCTGGGGGCGGGGAAGGAACACTGAAGCTTTCTTT. Translating gives CALKPWGRGRNTEAFF.

This clonotype appeared a few times. The J gene is TRBJ1-6, the V gene TRBV4-1; maybe TRBD1 (5 bases). This CDR3 is 15 amino acids long. Per the germline V gene, CDR1 is MGHRA and CDR2 is YSYEKL. V was clipped by 1 base and J by 6 bases, with 10 bases between them. Here the CDR3 reads CASSQVQEINSPLHF. CDR3 nucleotide sequence: TGCGCCAGCAGCCAAGTACAGGAGATTAATTCACCCCTCCACTTT.

Concerning this clonotype itself: One junction end does not reproduce the germline sequence, and a read error may be involved. The chain couples TRBV12-3 or TRBV12-4 to TRBJ2-7, with D unclear. This CDR3 has 14 residues. This chain's CDR3 is CASSLRAPMDERYF. As DNA, the CDR3 is TGTGCCAGCAGTTTAAGGGCGCCTATGGACGAGCGGTACTTC.

To note about this clonotype: Possible read error: a much larger clone is one base away. The J gene is TRBJ1-1, the V gene TRBV25-1; D unclear. CDR1 and CDR2 (germline): MGHDK, SYGVNS. CDR3 length: 15 residues. The CDR3 spells CASSGWTGMNTESFF. The CDR3 coding sequence is TGTGCCAGCAGTGGTTGGACGGGCATGAACACTGAATCTTTCTTT.

Regarding this clonotype: A much larger clone differs from this one at a single base, so this may be a read error. The chain employs TRBV28 and TRBJ2-5; no reliable D call. CDR3 size: 15 residues. Looked up from germline, CDR1 is MDHEN and CDR2 is SYDVKM. This CDR3 reads CASSPASRVQETQNF. As DNA, the CDR3 is TGTGCCAGCAGTCCTGCTTCCCGGGTTCAAGAGACCCAGAACTTC.

This clonotype was seen more than once but under ten times. The chain joins TRBV6-2 or TRBV6-3 to TRBJ2-1; 9 bases are a match to TRBD1. V was clipped by 6 bases and J by 8 bases; unmatched bases: 8. Germline assignment: CDR1 MNHEY and CDR2 SVGEGT. The CDR3 length is 14 residues. The CDR3 DNA reads as TGTGCCAGCAGCCCCGGGGGACAGGGAGATGAGCAGTTCTTC. Translating gives CASSPGGQGDEQFF.

This chain uses TRBV5-1 with TRBJ2-1; TRBD2 matches 9 bases. CDR3 length: 16 residues. After removal of 3 bases from V and 8 bases from J, the junction contained 12 bases not matched to a gene. CDR1 and CDR2 (germline): SGHRS, YFSETQ. CDR3 residues: CASSWGVAGVSDEQFF. For the CDR3, the DNA is TGCGCCAGCAGCTGGGGGGTAGCGGGAGTAAGCGATGAGCAGTTCTTC.

To note about this clonotype: A clone one base away is much larger, so this may be a read error. This chain connects TRBV15 to TRBJ2-1; 9 bases fit TRBD1. This CDR3 contains 15 residues. CDR1 and CDR2 from the germline V gene are LNHNV and YYDKDF (reference sequence). CDR3: CATSGDGTGRVEQFF. The CDR3 DNA is TGTGCCACCAGCGGAGACGGGACAGGGAGGGTTGAGCAGTTCTTC.

The chain has TRBV19 and TRBJ1-1; D might be TRBD1 (5 bases). Trimming took off 8 bases at V and 4 bases at J, with 14 bases between the two ends. CDR3 length: 13 residues. Germline values: CDR1 LNHDA, CDR2 SQIVND (reference sequence). As DNA, the CDR3 is TGTGCCAGTGAGGACAATTTGAGCACTGAAGCTTTCTTT. This gives the protein CASEDNLSTEAFF.

As concerns this clonotype: One end of the junction fails to match germline, which may point to a read error. The chain is built from TRBV7-2 and TRBJ1-6; TRBD1 is a possible D gene (5 bases). Germline values: CDR1 SGHTA, CDR2 FQGNSA. The CDR3 has 16 amino acids. The CDR3 here is CANSFRGEIYNSPLHF. CDR3 coding DNA: TGTGCCAACAGCTTCAGAGGGGAGATCTATAATTCACCCCTCCACTTT.

The chain carries TRBV28 and TRBJ2-7, with D hard to call. The CDR3 sequence is 12 residues long. In germline, CDR1 is MDHEN, CDR2 SYDVKM. Trimming took off 3 bases at V and 3 bases at J, with 6 bases between the two ends. The CDR3 DNA sequence: TGTGCCAGCAGTTTGTCTCGCTACGAGCAGTACTTC. It is translated as CASSLSRYEQYF.

The CDR3 region is CASSSIRLMNTEAFF. The CDR3 nucleotides are TGTGCCAGCAGCTCGATACGGCTAATGAACACTGAAGCTTTCTTT. J is TRBJ1-1 and V is TRBV7-2; D unclear. Germline CDR1 is SGHTA and CDR2 is FQGNSA. This CDR3 spans 15 amino acids. The V gene lost 4 bases and the J gene lost 0 bases, with 12 bases spanning the gap.

Notes on this clonotype: Given a much more abundant clone one base away, this may be a read error. The CDR3 DNA reads as TGTGCCAGCAGCAATCTTGTCTCAAATGCCACAGATACGCAGTATTTT. It encodes CASSNLVSNATDTQYF. V usage is TRBV7-2 and J usage is TRBJ2-3; unclear D gene. Between the trimmed V and J ends, which lost 5 bases and 2 bases, there was a span of 17 bases. This CDR3 spans 16 amino acids. Germline V CDR1 and CDR2: SGHTA, FQGNSA.

This chain connects TRBV7-2 to TRBJ1-1, with a weak D call TRBD1 (5 bases). The CDR3 contains 14 residues. The germline V gene has CDR1 SGHTA and CDR2 FQGNSA. Trimming pared 2 bases from V and 4 bases from J, leaving 11 bases between. The CDR3 region is CASSLSRGSTEAFF. The DNA of the CDR3 is TGTGCCAGCAGCTTATCACGGGGCTCCACTGAAGCTTTCTTT.

The CDR3 DNA sequence: TGTGCCAGCAGCCAAGTGACCGGAGACAATCAGCCCCAGCATTTT. The encoded protein is CASSQVTGDNQPQHF. The chain couples TRBV7-2 to TRBJ1-5; D remains unclear. Germline values: CDR1 SGHTA, CDR2 FQGNSA. This CDR3 is built from 15 residues. Trimming took off 5 bases at V and 3 bases at J, with 14 bases between the two ends.

V and J are TRBV28 and TRBJ1-2, with D possibly TRBD1 on 6 matching bases. Trimming removed 7 bases from V and 8 bases from J, with 17 bases in between. This CDR3 comprises 13 residues. The germline V gene encodes CDR1 MDHEN and CDR2 SYDVKM. CDR3 sequence reads: CASTTGGAGGYTF. CDR3 DNA sequence: TGTGCCAGCACCACCGGGGGGGCGGGGGGCTACACCTTC.

About this clonotype: A read error may account for a junction end that differs from germline. The chain has TRBV10-2 and TRBJ1-1; 7 positions match TRBD1. Looked up from germline, CDR1 is WSHSY and CDR2 is SAAADI. The CDR3 length is 13 residues. This chain's CDR3 is CATSWTGGTEAFF. The DNA for the CDR3 is TGTGCCACCAGCTGGACAGGTGGGACTGAAGCTTTCTTT.

This clonotype occurred many times. CDR3 protein: CASSFTGYYGYTF. The CDR3 DNA reads TGTGCCAGCAGTTTTACAGGGTACTATGGCTACACCTTC. The rearrangement joins TRBV28 to TRBJ1-2, with TRBD1 as a possible D gene (6 bases). Per the germline V gene, CDR1 is MDHEN and CDR2 is SYDVKM. Trimming cost V 3 bases and J 3 bases, with 8 bases left between them. The CDR3 loop spans 13 amino acids.

This clonotype was recorded many times. The V gene is TRBV28, the J gene TRBJ1-2; D unclear. Trimming pared 3 bases from V and 3 bases from J, leaving 5 bases between. From germline, CDR1 is MDHEN and CDR2 SYDVKM. The length of the CDR3 is 12 residues. CDR3 in amino acids: CASSFRDYGYTF. In DNA, the CDR3 is TGTGCCAGCAGTTTCCGGGACTATGGCTACACCTTC.

This clonotype was seen a handful of times. The chain carries TRBV6-2 or TRBV6-3 and TRBJ2-2, with D perhaps TRBD1 (7 bases). V lost 0 bases and J lost 6, with 11 bases in between. The CDR3 covers 15 residues. The germline CDR1 and CDR2 sequences are MNHEY and SVGEGT. The CDR3 bases are TGTGCCAGCAGTTACTCGGGCAGGGGGGCCGGGGAGCTGTTTTTT. Amino acid sequence: CASSYSGRGAGELFF.

About this clonotype: This may be a read error: a much more frequent sequence differs by one nucleotide. The chain couples TRBV6-6 to TRBJ2-7; D not certain. Germline assignment: CDR1 MNHNY and CDR2 SVGAGI (reference sequence). The CDR3 spans 13 residues. In nucleotides, the CDR3 is TGTGGCAGCAGTTACGTCGACGGGTACGAGCAGTACTTC. Translated, it gives CGSSYVDGYEQYF.

This chain uses TRBV19 with TRBJ2-1, with D perhaps given as TRBD1 or TRBD2 (5 bases each). Germline V gene sequence: CDR1 LNHDA, CDR2 SQIVND (reference sequence). The CDR3 length is 13 residues. Trimming left V 1 base short and J 10 bases short, with 11 bases between. CDR3 coding DNA: TGTGCCAGTAGTATAGTGGGGGAAGGGGAGCAGTTCTTC. It translates to CASSIVGEGEQFF.

Ten or more counts support this clonotype. This rearrangement joins TRBV20-1 to TRBJ2-3, with D possibly matching TRBD2 (6 bases). Trimming shortened V by 3 bases and J by 4 bases, and 14 bases separated the two germline ends. CDR3 length equals 14 residues. Looked up from germline, CDR1 is DFQATT and CDR2 is SNEGSKA (reference sequence). The CDR3 DNA sequence: TGCAGTGCTAGTGGGACTTTATGGGCAGATACGCAGTATTTT. The encoded protein is CSASGTLWADTQYF.

The V gene is TRBV20-1, the J gene TRBJ1-2, with 11 bases fitting TRBD1. Losses at the gene ends were 0 bases for V and 6 bases for J; bases not matched to a gene: 6. This CDR3 is built from 15 residues. The germline CDR1 and CDR2 sequences are DFQATT and SNEGSKA (reference sequence). The CDR3: CSARDPGQGAHGYTF. The CDR3 DNA reads TGCAGTGCTAGAGATCCCGGACAGGGGGCACATGGCTACACCTTC.